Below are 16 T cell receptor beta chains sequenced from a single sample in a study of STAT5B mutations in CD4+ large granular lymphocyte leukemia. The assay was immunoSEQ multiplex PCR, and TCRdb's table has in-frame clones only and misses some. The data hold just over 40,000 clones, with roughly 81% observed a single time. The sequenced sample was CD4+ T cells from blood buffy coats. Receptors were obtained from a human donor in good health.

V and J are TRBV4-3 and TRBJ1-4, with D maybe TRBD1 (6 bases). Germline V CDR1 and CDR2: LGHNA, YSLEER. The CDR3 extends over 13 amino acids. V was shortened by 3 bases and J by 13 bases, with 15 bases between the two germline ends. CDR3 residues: CASSHPHEGGLFF. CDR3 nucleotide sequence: TGCGCCAGCAGCCACCCCCACGAGGGGGGACTGTTTTTT.

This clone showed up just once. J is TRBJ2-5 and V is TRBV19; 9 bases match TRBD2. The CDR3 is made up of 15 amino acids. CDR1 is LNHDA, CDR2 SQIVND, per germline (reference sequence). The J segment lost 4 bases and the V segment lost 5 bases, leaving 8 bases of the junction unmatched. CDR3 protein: CASSLQRGAGETQYF. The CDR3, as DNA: TGTGCCAGTAGTCTCCAGCGGGGGGCCGGAGAGACCCAGTACTTC.

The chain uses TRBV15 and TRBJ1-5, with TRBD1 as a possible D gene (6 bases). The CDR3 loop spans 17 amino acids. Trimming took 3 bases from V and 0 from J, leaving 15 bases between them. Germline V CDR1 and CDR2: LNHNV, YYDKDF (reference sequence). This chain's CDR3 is CATSSRQVLSSNQPQHF. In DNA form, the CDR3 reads TGTGCCACCAGCAGCAGACAGGTCCTTTCTAGCAATCAGCCCCAGCATTTT.

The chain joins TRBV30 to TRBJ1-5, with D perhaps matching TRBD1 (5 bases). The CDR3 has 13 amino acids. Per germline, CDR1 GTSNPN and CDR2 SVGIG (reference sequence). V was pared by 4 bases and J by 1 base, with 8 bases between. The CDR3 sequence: CAWTTDSNQPQHF. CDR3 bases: TGTGCCTGGACGACAGACAGCAATCAGCCCCAGCATTTT.

For the CDR3, the DNA is TGTGCCAGCAGCGTAGCTGGAGGTGAAGGAAAACTGTTTTTT. Its protein is CASSVAGGEGKLFF. The rearrangement uses TRBV9 and TRBJ1-4; D uncertain. With 0 bases removed from V and 10 bases from J, the gap between germline ends came to 13 bases. Looked up from germline, CDR1 is SGDLS and CDR2 is YYNGEE. This CDR3 has 14 amino acids.

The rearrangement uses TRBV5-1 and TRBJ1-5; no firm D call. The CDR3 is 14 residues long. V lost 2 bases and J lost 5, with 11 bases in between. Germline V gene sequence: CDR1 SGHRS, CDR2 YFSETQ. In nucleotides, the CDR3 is TGCGCCAGCAGCTTAGGGTCGTGGGATCAGCCCCAGCATTTT. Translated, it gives CASSLGSWDQPQHF.

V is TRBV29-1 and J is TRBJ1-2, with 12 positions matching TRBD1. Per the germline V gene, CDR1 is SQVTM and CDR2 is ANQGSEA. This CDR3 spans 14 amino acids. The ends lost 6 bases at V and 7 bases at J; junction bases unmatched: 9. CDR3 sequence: CSVTVGTGGFGYTF. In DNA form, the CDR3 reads TGCAGCGTGACAGTAGGGACAGGGGGCTTTGGCTACACCTTC.

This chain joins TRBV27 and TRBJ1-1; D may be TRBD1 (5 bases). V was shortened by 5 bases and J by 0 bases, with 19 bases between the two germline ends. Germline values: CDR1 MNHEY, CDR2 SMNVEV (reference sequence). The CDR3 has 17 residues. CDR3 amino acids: CASSPRVRGRLNTEAFF. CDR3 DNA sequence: TGTGCCAGCAGTCCCCGAGTAAGGGGTCGGTTGAACACTGAAGCTTTCTTT.

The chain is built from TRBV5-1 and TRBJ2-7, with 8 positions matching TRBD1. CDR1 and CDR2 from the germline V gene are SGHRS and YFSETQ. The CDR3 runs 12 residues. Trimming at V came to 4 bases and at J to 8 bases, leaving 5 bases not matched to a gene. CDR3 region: CASSIGTGQQYF. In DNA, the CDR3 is TGCGCCAGCAGCATTGGGACAGGCCAGCAGTACTTC. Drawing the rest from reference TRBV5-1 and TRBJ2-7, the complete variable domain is KAGVTQTPRYLIKTRGQQVTLSCSPISGHRSVSWYQQTPGQGLQFLFEYFSETQRNKGNFPGRFSGRQFSNSRSEMNVSTLELGDSALYLCASSIGTGQQYFGPGTRLTVT.

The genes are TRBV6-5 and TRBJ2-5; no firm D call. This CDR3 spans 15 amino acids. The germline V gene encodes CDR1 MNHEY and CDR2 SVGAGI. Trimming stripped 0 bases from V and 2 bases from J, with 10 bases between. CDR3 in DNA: TGTGCCAGCAGTTACTCGCGGCCCCTACAAGAGACCCAGTACTTC. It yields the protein CASSYSRPLQETQYF.

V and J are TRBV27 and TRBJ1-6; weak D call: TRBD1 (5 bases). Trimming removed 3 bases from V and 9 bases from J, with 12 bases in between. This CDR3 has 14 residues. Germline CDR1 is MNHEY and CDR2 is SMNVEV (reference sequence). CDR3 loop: CASSFLQGGSPLHF. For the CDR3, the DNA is TGTGCCAGCAGTTTCCTCCAGGGCGGTTCACCCCTCCACTTT.

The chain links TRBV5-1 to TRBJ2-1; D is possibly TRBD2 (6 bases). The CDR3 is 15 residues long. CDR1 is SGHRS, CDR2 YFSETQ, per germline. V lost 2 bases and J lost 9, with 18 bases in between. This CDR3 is CASSLGGAGLGEQFF. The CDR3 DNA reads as TGCGCCAGCAGCTTAGGAGGGGCCGGGTTGGGTGAGCAGTTCTTC.

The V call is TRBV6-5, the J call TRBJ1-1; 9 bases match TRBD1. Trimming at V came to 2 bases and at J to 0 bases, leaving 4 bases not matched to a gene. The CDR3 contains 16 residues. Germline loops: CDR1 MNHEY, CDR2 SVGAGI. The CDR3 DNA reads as TGTGCCAGCAGTTACGGGACAGGGTCGATGAACACTGAAGCTTTCTTT. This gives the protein CASSYGTGSMNTEAFF.

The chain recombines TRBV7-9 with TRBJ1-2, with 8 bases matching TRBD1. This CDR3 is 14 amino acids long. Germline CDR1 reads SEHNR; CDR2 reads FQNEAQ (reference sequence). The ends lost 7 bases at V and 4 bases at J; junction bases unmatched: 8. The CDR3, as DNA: TGTGCCAGCACCTTCCAGGGGGCTGTCTATGGCTACACCTTC. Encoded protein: CASTFQGAVYGYTF.

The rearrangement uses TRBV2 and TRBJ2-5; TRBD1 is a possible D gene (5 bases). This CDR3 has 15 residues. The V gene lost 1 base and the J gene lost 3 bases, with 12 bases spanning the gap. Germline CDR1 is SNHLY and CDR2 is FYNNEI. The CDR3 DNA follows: TGTGCCAGCAGTGAAGGGGGATTGACAGAAGAGACCCAGTACTTC. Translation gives CASSEGGLTEETQYF.

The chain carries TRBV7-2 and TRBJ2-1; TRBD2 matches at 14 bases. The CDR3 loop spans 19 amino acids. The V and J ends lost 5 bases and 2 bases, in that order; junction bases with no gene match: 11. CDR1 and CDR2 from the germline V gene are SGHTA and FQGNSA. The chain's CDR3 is CASSPRPGTSGSPYNEQFF. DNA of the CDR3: TGTGCCAGCAGCCCAAGACCCGGGACTAGCGGGAGCCCCTACAATGAGCAGTTCTTC.